Below are 3 T cell receptor beta chains sequenced from a single sample in a study of T cells after yellow fever vaccination. TCRdb used MiXCR to reprocess the 5' RACE reads, holding one entry per CDR3 protein. The table includes about 340,000 distinct CDR3 sequences, under 15% detected once. Here the sequenced sample was CD4+ T cells sorted from PBMCs, taken 15 days after the yellow fever booster vaccination. These receptors originate from a man aged 18-30 years who received the YFV17D yellow fever vaccine.

The chain has TRBV12-3 or TRBV12-4 and TRBJ2-7, with D possibly matching TRBD1 (6 bases). The germline V and J ends were trimmed by 6 bases and 6 bases, with 18 bases remaining between them. CDR3 size: 14 residues. In nucleotides, the CDR3 is TGTGCCAGCAGAGAACAGGGAATCGGAGGCGAGCAGTACTTC. It yields the protein CASREQGIGGEQYF.

Ten or more counts support this clonotype. This chain links TRBV11-2 with TRBJ2-5; 8 bases map to TRBD1. The CDR3 is 16 amino acids. V lost 0 bases to trimming and J lost 3 bases; unmatched junction nucleotides: 6. Germline V gene sequence: CDR1 SGHAT, CDR2 FQNNGV. The CDR3 sequence is CASSLDGRGREETQYF. CDR3 DNA: TGTGCCAGCAGCTTAGATGGCAGGGGGCGGGAAGAGACCCAGTACTTC.

This clonotype was seen a handful of times. The V and J genes are TRBV4-1 and TRBJ2-2; the D gene is possibly TRBD2 (6 bases). Deletions cut 3 bases from V and 5 bases from J, with 13 bases between. The CDR3 has 15 amino acids. Germline V gene data show CDR1 as MGHRA and CDR2 as YSYEKL. The CDR3 bases are TGCGCCAGCAGCCAGGACTGGAGGGAGACCGGGGAGCTGTTTTTT. Translating it yields CASSQDWRETGELFF.